The present T cell receptor beta chain was sequenced within a study of blood T cell repertoires in COVID-19. Study in general: Some COVID-19 samples were acute and others convalescent; all came from the United States, Italy and Spain. Nucleic acid was either cDNA or gDNA, and it came from T cells, B-cell-depleted T cells, or PBMCs.

The assay was immunoSEQ multiplex PCR, and TCRdb's table has in-frame clones only and misses some. Of hundreds of thousands of clones in the sample, roughly 89% were seen once. Seattle patients were enrolled while actively infected and followed longitudinally. Material: peripheral blood. This TCR was recovered from a man younger than 35 with COVID-19, enrolled during active disease.

The CDR3 is CASSQEAPWTGGLKTQYF. The DNA of the CDR3 is TGCGCCAGCAGCCAAGAGGCCCCGTGGACAGGGGGCTTAAAGACCCAGTACTTC. The chain is built from TRBV4-1 and TRBJ2-5, with TRBD1 matching 11 bases. The J segment lost 6 bases and the V segment lost 0 bases, leaving 12 bases of the junction unmatched. CDR1 and CDR2 from the germline V gene are MGHRA and YSYEKL. CDR3 size: 18 residues.